Shown below are 16 T cell receptor beta chains from a single sample sequenced in a study of CD8 T cells in Susac syndrome. Random hexamers were used to reverse transcribe about 0.5 to 1 ug of RNA. TCRdb redid the calling of the immunoSEQ multiplex PCR reads with MiXCR, one entry per CDR3 protein. The sample yields roughly 120,000 distinct CDR3 sequences, roughly 94% seen once. Sample: CD4+ T cells from PBMCs. Receptors were obtained from a human donor with multiple sclerosis.

The CDR3 sequence: CASSPDASPYGYTF. For the CDR3, the DNA is TGTGCCAGCAGCCCAGACGCCTCCCCCTATGGCTACACCTTC. This chain links TRBV7-2 with TRBJ1-2; no clear D. The V end was cut by 5 bases, the J end by 4 bases, with 14 bases between. The germline V gene has CDR1 SGHTA and CDR2 FQGNSA. CDR3 length equals 14 residues.

The chain joins TRBV5-6 to TRBJ2-1, with no clear D. CDR1 and CDR2 from the germline V gene are SGHDT and YYEEEE. V lost 0 bases and J lost 7, with 11 bases in between. CDR3 length equals 14 residues. Here the CDR3 DNA reads TGTGCCAGCAGCTTGGACCCCTCTTGGAATGAGCAGTTCTTC. Translation: CASSLDPSWNEQFF. Together with reference TRBV5-6 and TRBJ2-1, the CDR3 gives the full variable domain: DAGVTQSPTHLIKTRGQQVTLRCSPKSGHDTVSWYQQALGQGPQFIFQYYEEEERQRGNFPDRFSGHQFPNYSSELNVNALLLGDSALYLCASSLDPSWNEQFFGPGTRLTVL.

This chain links TRBV5-6 with TRBJ2-7; perhaps TRBD1 as D (8 bases). The CDR3 has 14 amino acids. Germline CDR1 and CDR2: SGHDT and YYEEEE. Trimming left V 1 base short and J 7 bases short, with 15 bases between. CDR3 DNA sequence: TGTGCCAGCAGCTTGACAGGGGGGGGCCAGGAGCAGTACTTC. It is translated as CASSLTGGGQEQYF.

The chain links TRBV9 to TRBJ2-3, with D unclear. Trimming cost V 1 base and J 5 bases, with 5 bases left between them. This CDR3 has 12 residues. Germline CDR1 reads SGDLS; CDR2 reads YYNGEE. The CDR3 protein is CASSVRRDTQYF. CDR3 nucleotide sequence: TGTGCCAGCAGCGTACGGAGAGATACGCAGTATTTT.

CDR3 bases: TGTGCCAGCTCACACGGACAGGGAGATAACTATGGCTACACCTTC. Its translation is CASSHGQGDNYGYTF. The V call is TRBV18, the J call TRBJ1-2; 8 bases are a match to TRBD1. The CDR3 is 15 amino acids. Looked up from germline, CDR1 is KGHSH and CDR2 is LQKENI. J was trimmed by 1 base and V by 4 bases; bases with no gene match: 5.

This chain links TRBV7-9 with TRBJ1-1, with a tentative D call TRBD1 (6 bases). The CDR3 is 14 amino acids. V shed 7 bases and J shed 1 base, with 13 bases lying between them. Germline loops: CDR1 SEHNR, CDR2 FQNEAQ (reference sequence). CDR3 coding DNA: TGTGCCAGCAAGATCGGACAGCCGAACACTGAAGCTTTCTTT. Protein: CASKIGQPNTEAFF. The complete variable domain, with remaining parts taken from reference TRBV7-9 and TRBJ1-1, reads DTGVSQNPRHKITKRGQNVTFRCDPISEHNRLYWYRQTLGQGPEFLTYFQNEAQLEKSRLLSDRFSAERPKGSFSTLEIQRTEQGDSAMYLCASKIGQPNTEAFFGQGTRLTVV.

The CDR3 reads CASSPQQGGYEQYF. The CDR3 DNA sequence: TGTGCCAGTAGTCCCCAGCAGGGGGGCTACGAGCAGTACTTC. The gene calls are TRBV19 and TRBJ2-7, with D perhaps matching TRBD1 (7 bases). V shed 5 bases and J shed 3 bases, with 14 bases lying between them. The CDR3 is 14 amino acids. CDR1 and CDR2 from the germline V gene are LNHDA and SQIVND (reference sequence). The variable domain in full, with the rest retrieved from reference TRBV19 and TRBJ2-7, is DGGITQSPKYLFRKEGQNVTLSCEQNLNHDAMYWYRQDPGQGLRLIYYSQIVNDFQKGDIAEGYSVSREKKESFPLTVTSAQKNPTAFYLCASSPQQGGYEQYFGPGTRLTVT.

V is TRBV2 and J is TRBJ1-4; D call uncertain. The V end was cut by 3 bases, the J end by 7 bases, with 21 bases between. The CDR3 sequence is 17 residues long. Germline lookup yields CDR1 SNHLY and CDR2 FYNNEI. The CDR3 DNA follows: TGTGCCAGCAGTGAGGTTTCGTTGGGAACGGGTCGTGAAAAACTGTTTTTT. This translates into CASSEVSLGTGREKLFF.

This rearrangement joins TRBV29-1 to TRBJ2-5; 9 bases match TRBD2. Trimming took 3 bases from V and 1 from J; bases not matched to a gene: 6. The CDR3 runs to 15 residues. Per germline, CDR1 SQVTM and CDR2 ANQGSEA. The CDR3 nucleotides are TGCAGCGTTGATAGGGCTAGCGGGGTCCAAGAGACCCAGTACTTC. This codes for CSVDRASGVQETQYF.

The chain joins TRBV3-1 to TRBJ2-2; no definite D call. Trimming removed 1 base from V and 1 base from J, with 4 bases in between. CDR1 is LGHDT and CDR2 is YNNKEL in the germline V gene (reference sequence). The CDR3 runs to 14 residues. DNA of the CDR3: TGTGCCAGCAGCCAAGGCGGGAACACCGGGGAGCTGTTTTTT. It specifies CASSQGGNTGELFF.

The CDR3 sequence is CASSQEGQQNQPQHF. CDR3 sequence (DNA): TGTGCCAGCAGCCAAGAAGGACAGCAAAATCAGCCCCAGCATTTT. This rearrangement joins TRBV4-2 to TRBJ1-5, with D possibly being TRBD1 (6 bases). The ends were cut back, 0 bases at V and 4 bases at J, with 10 bases in the middle. From germline, CDR1 is LGHNA and CDR2 YNFKEQ. There are 15 residues in the CDR3.

This clonotype was seen just once. V and J are TRBV7-9 and TRBJ1-2, with unresolved D. CDR1 and CDR2 from the germline V gene are SEHNR and FQNEAQ (reference sequence). Trimming cost V 7 bases and J 7 bases, with 13 bases left between them. CDR3 length: 12 residues. CDR3: CASNKDVFGYTF. The CDR3 coding sequence is TGTGCCAGCAACAAGGACGTCTTTGGCTACACCTTC.

J is TRBJ2-5 and V is TRBV28; D gene uncertain. The germline V gene encodes CDR1 MDHEN and CDR2 SYDVKM. V lost 5 bases to trimming and J lost 5 bases, with 12 bases between them. This CDR3 comprises 13 residues. The CDR3 sequence: CASSRTVMETQYF. The CDR3 coding sequence is TGTGCCAGCAGTCGCACAGTTATGGAGACCCAGTACTTC.

The V call is TRBV29-1, the J call TRBJ2-3, with 16 bases identical to TRBD2. Germline trimming cut 6 bases from V and 3 bases from J; bases unmatched to any gene: 0. The CDR3 extends over 14 amino acids. Per germline, CDR1 SQVTM and CDR2 ANQGSEA. The CDR3 is CSVGLAGGTDTQYF. In DNA, the CDR3 is TGCAGCGTGGGACTAGCGGGAGGGACAGATACGCAGTATTTT.

This clonotype has only one observation. The J gene is TRBJ1-1, the V gene TRBV12-5; 8 nucleotides agree with TRBD1. The V segment lost 7 bases and the J segment 2 bases; nucleotides outside the gene matches: 12. The germline V gene has CDR1 LGHNT and CDR2 FRNRAP. The CDR3 is 16 amino acids. Here the CDR3 reads CASARGQGDVNTEAFF. CDR3 nucleotide sequence: TGTGCTAGTGCCCGAGGACAGGGCGACGTTAACACTGAAGCTTTCTTT.

The chain uses TRBV5-1 and TRBJ1-2; no definite D call. This CDR3 spans 13 amino acids. CDR1 and CDR2 (germline): SGHRS, YFSETQ. Trimming shortened V by 0 bases and J by 3 bases, and 6 bases separated the two germline ends. CDR3 sequence: CASSLGEYYGYTF. The CDR3 DNA follows: TGCGCCAGCAGCTTGGGCGAGTACTATGGCTACACCTTC.